The entry that follows covers one T cell receptor (beta chain) sequence. The clone's antigen remains unknown. One base away there is no much larger clone; base qualities are not given. Libraries were built with 5' RACE. Sequencing used an Illumina HiSeq 2000. A universal primer binding site was introduced by template switching, and a unique molecular identifier was present in the final cDNA, enabling accurate counting of TCR cDNA molecules. Specific primers in the conserved constant-segment region were used to synthesize first-strand cDNA for TCR alpha and beta chains. To control for contamination, every cDNA library was double barcoded, receiving both a SMART-Mk sample barcode and Illumina barcodes. TruSeq adapter sequences, together with Illumina sample barcodes, were added in two successive PCR steps. The Illumina HiSeq platform was used with custom primers to sequence TCR alpha and beta cDNA libraries. In the paper's pipeline: MiGEC processed the raw reads to extract unique molecular identifiers, while MiXCR was used to determine the CDR3 positions. For each individual, recombination models were inferred using an EM algorithm with the repgenHMM and IGoR tools. Shared clonotype analysis was performed with the tcR package in R, normalizing sharing by the product of cloneset sizes. To study raw recombination free of thymic and clonal selection effects, out-of-frame nonproductive sequences were analyzed. Through fastp at Q25 and MiXCR, TCRdb rebuilt clones from the public reads, retaining in-frame beta chains. Each CDR3 protein gets just one entry, which takes the most common genes and DNA from the rows behind it. The V and J calls come from TCRdb's annotation, not from the publication. Recorded for this sample are more than 1.5 million distinct CDR3 sequences; more than 30% of them occurred a single time. Jointly, the top ten make up 0.25% to 0.3% of the sample.

The data were obtained in a study of identical twins (dated by TCRdb to the mid-2010s). Describing the broader study: The study deep-sequenced TCR alpha and beta repertoires from monozygotic twins, unrelated adults of various ages and cord blood to test whether fetal clonotypes persist. To rule out contamination, the twin experiments were replicated at different times with different library preparation protocols.

CDR1 and CDR2 were assigned from the germline V gene as SGHTA and FQGNSA. The trim is 4 bases for V and 7 bases for J, with a gap of 8 bases between the germline ends. The CDR3 numbers 12 residues from cysteine through phenylalanine. Of all the DNA, just the CDR3 is kept, 36 bases in frame from base 1. Only healthy Caucasian donors were included. The study at large found these results: In monozygotic twins, recombination models systematically underestimated out-of-frame TCR alpha sharing, but the models matched the sharing seen between unrelated individuals. Out-of-frame TCR alpha sequences shared between twins showed an excess of low generation-probability sequences compared with coincidental sharing between unrelated individuals. The excess sharing between twins in beta out-of-frame sequences was weaker because fewer shared sequences reduced the signal-to-noise ratio. Invariant T cells such as MAIT and iNKT could partly confound zero-insertion analyses, though diverse VJ usage argued against this for most clonotypes. Because the same donors could not be followed over many years, conclusions were based on cross-sectional statistical analysis. Fewer insertions were carried by abundant cord blood beta clonotypes, a similar but weaker trend appeared in young adult naive repertoires, and no such trend appeared in memory repertoires.

This sequence was found in a newborn girl in good health. What was sequenced was cord blood. This sequence uses TRBV7-2 and TRBJ2-1, with no reliable assignment of the D segment. This receptor has the CDR3 CASSSNWNEQFF. The sequenced DNA is TGTGCCAGCAGCTCTAACTGGAATGAGCAGTTCTTC.